This T cell receptor (beta chain) stems from a study of blood T cell repertoires in COVID-19. Turning to the study itself: Samples of COVID-19 (acute and convalescent) were obtained from the United States, Italy and Spain.

Produced via immunoSEQ multiplex PCR; TCRdb's table is partial and in-frame only. This table holds about 500,000 clones, around 90% found once. V gave up 1 base and J gave up 5 bases, with 3 bases separating them. There are 11 residues in the CDR3. This receptor was identified in a woman younger than 30 who had recovered from COVID-19. The specimen sequenced was PBMCs or T cells enriched from blood (not recorded which). The V gene is TRBV12-3 or TRBV12-4, the J gene TRBJ2-7; D is undetermined. The CDR3 DNA reads TGTGCCAGCAGTTTAGGTAACGAGCAGTACTTC. Translated, it gives CASSLGNEQYF.